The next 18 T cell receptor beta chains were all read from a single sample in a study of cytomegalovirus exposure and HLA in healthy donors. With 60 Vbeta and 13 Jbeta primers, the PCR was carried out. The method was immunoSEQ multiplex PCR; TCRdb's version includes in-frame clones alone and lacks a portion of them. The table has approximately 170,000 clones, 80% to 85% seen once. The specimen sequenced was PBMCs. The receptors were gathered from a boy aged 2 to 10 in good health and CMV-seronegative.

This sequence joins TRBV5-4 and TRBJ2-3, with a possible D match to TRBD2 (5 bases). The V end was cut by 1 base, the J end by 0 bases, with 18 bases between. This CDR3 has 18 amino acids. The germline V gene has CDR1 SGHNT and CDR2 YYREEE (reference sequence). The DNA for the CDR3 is TGTGCCAGCAGCTTGTCTCCAGCGGTGGCACCTAGCACAGATACGCAGTATTTT. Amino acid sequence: CASSLSPAVAPSTDTQYF.

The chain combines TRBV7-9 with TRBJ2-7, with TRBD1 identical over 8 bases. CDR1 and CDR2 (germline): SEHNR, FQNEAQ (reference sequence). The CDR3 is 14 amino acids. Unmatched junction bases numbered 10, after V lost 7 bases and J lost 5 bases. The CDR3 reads CASTDPGQGHEQYF. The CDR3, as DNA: TGTGCCAGCACCGACCCCGGACAGGGCCACGAGCAGTACTTC.

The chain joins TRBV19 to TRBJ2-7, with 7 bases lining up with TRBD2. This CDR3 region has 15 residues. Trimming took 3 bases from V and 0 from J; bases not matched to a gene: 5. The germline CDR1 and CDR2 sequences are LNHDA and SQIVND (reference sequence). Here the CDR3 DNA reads TGTGCCAGTAGTATGCGGGGGTCGAGCTCCTACGAGCAGTACTTC. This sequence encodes CASSMRGSSSYEQYF.

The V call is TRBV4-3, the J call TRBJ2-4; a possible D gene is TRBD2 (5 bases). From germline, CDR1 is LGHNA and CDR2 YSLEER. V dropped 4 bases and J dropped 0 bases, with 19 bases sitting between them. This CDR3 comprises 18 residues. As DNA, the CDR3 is TGCGCCAGCAGCCTCCGGGGTTGGACGAAAATAGCCAAAAACATTCAGTACTTC. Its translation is CASSLRGWTKIAKNIQYF.

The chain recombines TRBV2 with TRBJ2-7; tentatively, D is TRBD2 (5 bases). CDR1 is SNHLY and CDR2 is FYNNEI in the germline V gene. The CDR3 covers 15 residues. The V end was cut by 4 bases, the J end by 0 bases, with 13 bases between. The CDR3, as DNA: TGTGCCAGCAGTGGCGATCAAGGGAGCTCCTACGAGCAGTACTTC. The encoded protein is CASSGDQGSSYEQYF.

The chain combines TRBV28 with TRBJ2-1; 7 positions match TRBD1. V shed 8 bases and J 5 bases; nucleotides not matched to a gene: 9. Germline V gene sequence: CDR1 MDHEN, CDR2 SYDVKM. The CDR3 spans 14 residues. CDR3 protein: CASVPGQKNNEQFF. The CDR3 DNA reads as TGTGCCAGCGTCCCGGGACAGAAGAACAATGAGCAGTTCTTC.

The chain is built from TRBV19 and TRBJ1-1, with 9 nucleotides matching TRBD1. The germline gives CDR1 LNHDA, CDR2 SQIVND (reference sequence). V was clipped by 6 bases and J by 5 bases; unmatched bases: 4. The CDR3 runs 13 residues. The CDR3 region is CASRADRGTEAFF. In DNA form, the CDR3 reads TGTGCCAGTAGGGCTGACAGGGGGACTGAAGCTTTCTTT.

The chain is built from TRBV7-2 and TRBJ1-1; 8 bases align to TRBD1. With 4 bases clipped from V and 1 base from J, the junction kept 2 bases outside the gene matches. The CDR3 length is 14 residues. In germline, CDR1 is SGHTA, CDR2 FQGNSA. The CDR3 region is CASSSDRGNTEAFF. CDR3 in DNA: TGTGCCAGCAGCTCAGACAGGGGGAACACTGAAGCTTTCTTT.

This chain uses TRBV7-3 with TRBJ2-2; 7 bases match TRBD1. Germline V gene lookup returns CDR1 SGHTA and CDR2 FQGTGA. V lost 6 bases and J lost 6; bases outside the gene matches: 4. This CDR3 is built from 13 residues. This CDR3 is CASSFDRAGELFF. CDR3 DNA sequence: TGTGCCAGCAGTTTTGACAGGGCCGGGGAGCTGTTTTTT.

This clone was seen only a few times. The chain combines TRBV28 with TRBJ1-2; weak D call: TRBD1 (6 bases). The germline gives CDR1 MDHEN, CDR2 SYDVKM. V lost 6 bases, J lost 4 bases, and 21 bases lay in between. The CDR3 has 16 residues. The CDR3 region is CASSPQGRGNSYGYTF. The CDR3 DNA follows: TGTGCCAGCAGCCCACAGGGAAGGGGGAATAGCTATGGCTACACCTTC.

The CDR3 sequence is CASSYLGGGNTEAFF. The CDR3 region has the DNA TGTGCCAGCAGTTACCTCGGGGGAGGGAACACTGAAGCTTTCTTT. The chain carries TRBV6-6 and TRBJ1-1, with D possibly being TRBD1 (5 bases). V lost 2 bases, J lost 1 base, and 11 bases lay in between. This CDR3 has 15 amino acids. Germline CDR1 MNHNY, CDR2 SVGAGI (reference sequence).

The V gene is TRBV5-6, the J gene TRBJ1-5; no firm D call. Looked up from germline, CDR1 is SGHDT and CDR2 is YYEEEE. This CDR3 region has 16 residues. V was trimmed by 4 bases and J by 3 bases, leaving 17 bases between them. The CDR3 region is CASSLRSWADNQPQHF. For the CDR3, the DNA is TGTGCCAGCAGCCTAAGGTCATGGGCAGACAATCAGCCCCAGCATTTT.

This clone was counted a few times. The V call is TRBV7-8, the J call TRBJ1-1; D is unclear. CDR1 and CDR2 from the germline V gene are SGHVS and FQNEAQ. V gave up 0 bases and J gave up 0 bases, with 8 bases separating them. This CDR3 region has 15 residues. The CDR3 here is CASSLAGSMNTEAFF. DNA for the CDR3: TGTGCCAGCAGCTTAGCGGGGAGTATGAACACTGAAGCTTTCTTT.

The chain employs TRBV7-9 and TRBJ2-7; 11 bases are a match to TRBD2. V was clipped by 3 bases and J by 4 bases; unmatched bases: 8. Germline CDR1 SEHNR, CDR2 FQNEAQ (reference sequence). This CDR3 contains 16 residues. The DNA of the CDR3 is TGTGCCAGCAGCTTGCTGGGACTAGCGGATGTGTACGAGCAGTACTTC. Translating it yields CASSLLGLADVYEQYF. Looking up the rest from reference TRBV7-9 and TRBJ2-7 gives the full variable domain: DTGVSQNPRHKITKRGQNVTFRCDPISEHNRLYWYRQTLGQGPEFLTYFQNEAQLEKSRLLSDRFSAERPKGSFSTLEIQRTEQGDSAMYLCASSLLGLADVYEQYFGPGTRLTVT.

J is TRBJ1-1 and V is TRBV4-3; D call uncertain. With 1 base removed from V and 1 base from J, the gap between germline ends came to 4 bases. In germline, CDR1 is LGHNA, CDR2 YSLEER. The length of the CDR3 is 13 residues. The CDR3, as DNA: TGCGCCAGCAGCCAAGGCAGGAACACTGAAGCTTTCTTT. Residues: CASSQGRNTEAFF.

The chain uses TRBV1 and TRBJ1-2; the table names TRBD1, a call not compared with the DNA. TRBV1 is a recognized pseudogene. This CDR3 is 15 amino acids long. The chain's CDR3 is CTNLTGGAFHYGYTF. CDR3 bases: TGCACCAACCTGACAGGGGGCGCGTTCCACTATGGCTACACCTTC.

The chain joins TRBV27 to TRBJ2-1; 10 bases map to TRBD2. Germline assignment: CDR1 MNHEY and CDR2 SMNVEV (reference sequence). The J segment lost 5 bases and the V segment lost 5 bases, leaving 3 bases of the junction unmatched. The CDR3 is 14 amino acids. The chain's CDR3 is CASSRTSGNNEQFF. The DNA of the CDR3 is TGTGCCAGCAGTCGGACTAGCGGAAACAATGAGCAGTTCTTC.

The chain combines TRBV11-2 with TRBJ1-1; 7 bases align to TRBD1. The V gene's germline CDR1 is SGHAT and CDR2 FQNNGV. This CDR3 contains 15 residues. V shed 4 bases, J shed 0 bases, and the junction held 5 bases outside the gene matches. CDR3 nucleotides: TGTGCCAGCAGCTATTCGACAGGGATGAACACTGAAGCTTTCTTT. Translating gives CASSYSTGMNTEAFF.